This T cell receptor (beta chain) was recorded in a study of STAT5B mutations in CD4+ large granular lymphocyte leukemia. The CDR3 is made up of 12 amino acids. Germline trimming cut 5 bases from V and 6 bases from J; bases unmatched to any gene: 3. CDR1 and CDR2 from the germline V gene are SQVTM and ANQGSEA. This was a survey-level run. Data came from immunoSEQ multiplex PCR; TCRdb stores just in-frame clones and leaves some out. Among approximately 20,000 clones listed, around 70% were seen once. A word on this clone: The antigen is unknown.

Study results and caveats: Compared with healthy controls (2/35), patient top clones favored TRBV06 (8/27). The CD4+ versus CD8+ T-LGLL clonality difference may reflect limited sample size.

Sample: CD4+ T cells from blood buffy coats. This rearrangement joins TRBV29-1 to TRBJ2-1; 8 bases line up with TRBD1. This TCR was sampled from a human donor in good health. CDR3 in DNA: TGCAGCGTTACCGACAGGGGCAATGAGCAGTTCTTC. This sequence encodes CSVTDRGNEQFF.